This record covers a single TCR beta chain. These data originate in a study of CD8 T cells in Susac syndrome. cDNA came from approximately 0.5 to 1 ug RNA primed by random hexamers. The immunoSEQ assay covered 54 Vbeta and 13 Jbeta segments for CDR3. TCRdb re-analysed the immunoSEQ multiplex PCR reads in MiXCR, keeping a single row per CDR3 protein. The table has more than 75,000 distinct CDR3 sequences, roughly 91% seen once. The authors sequenced TCR beta from blood CD8+ and CD4+ T cells. Negative isolation yielded CD4+ and CD8+ T cells, and FACS enriched TEMRA cells. CDR3 length: 12 residues. Looked up from germline, CDR1 is MNHNY and CDR2 is SVGAGI (reference sequence). The V end was cut by 2 bases, the J end by 6 bases, with 5 bases between.

The source material was CD8+ T cells from PBMCs. The TCR originated in a human donor in good health. The chain has TRBV6-6 and TRBJ2-1; D is uncertain. The CDR3 nucleotides are TGTGCCAGCAGTTACGGCTCCAATGAGCAGTTCTTC. It encodes CASSYGSNEQFF.